Included here is one T cell receptor beta chain sequence, with context. Germline values: CDR1 LGHDT, CDR2 YNNKEL (reference sequence). Trimming removed 2 bases at V and 7 bases at J, with 5 bases between. The CDR3 runs 11 residues. TCRdb called the 5' RACE reads again in MiXCR, with one record for every CDR3 protein. The profile shows a few hundred thousand distinct CDR3 sequences, roughly 20% of them singletons. This record belongs to a study of CD8 T cells in ankylosing spondylitis. The chain carries TRBV3-1 and TRBJ2-5; D is unresolved. Material: blood, either unsorted or a sorted T cell fraction (not recorded which). This sequence originates from a female donor with ankylosing spondylitis or in good health (not recorded which). The CDR3 DNA is TGTGCCAGCAGCCAATCTGGGACCCAGTACTTC. Its protein product is CASSQSGTQYF.